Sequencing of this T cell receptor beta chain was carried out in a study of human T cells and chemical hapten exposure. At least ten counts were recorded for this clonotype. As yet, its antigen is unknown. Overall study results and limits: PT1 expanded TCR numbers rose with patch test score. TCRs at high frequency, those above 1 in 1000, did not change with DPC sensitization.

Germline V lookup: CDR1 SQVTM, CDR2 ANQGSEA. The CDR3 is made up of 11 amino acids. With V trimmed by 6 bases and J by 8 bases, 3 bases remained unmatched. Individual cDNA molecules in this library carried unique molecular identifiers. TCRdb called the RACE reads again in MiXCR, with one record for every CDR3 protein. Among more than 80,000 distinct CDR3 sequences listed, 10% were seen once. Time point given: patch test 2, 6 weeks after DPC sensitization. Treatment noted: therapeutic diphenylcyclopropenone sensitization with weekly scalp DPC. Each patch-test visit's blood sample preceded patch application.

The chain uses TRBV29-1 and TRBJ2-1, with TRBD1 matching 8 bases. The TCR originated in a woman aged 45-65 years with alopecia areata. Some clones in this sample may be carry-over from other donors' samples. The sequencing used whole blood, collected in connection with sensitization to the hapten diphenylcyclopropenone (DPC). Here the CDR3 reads CSVGQVDEQFF. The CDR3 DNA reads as TGCAGCGTGGGACAGGTCGATGAGCAGTTCTTC.